The clone carrying this T cell receptor beta chain was observed at least ten times. This record belongs to a study of patients and donors after allogeneic stem cell transplantation. TCRdb re-analysed the RT-PCR reads in MiXCR, keeping a single row per CDR3 protein. Of more than 150,000 distinct CDR3 sequences listed, 24% were seen once; the top ten hold 25% to 30%. Sequencing was carried out using blood, either unsorted or a sorted T cell fraction (not recorded which). This TCR came from a human donor who was either an allogeneic HSCT recipient or a stem cell or donor lymphocyte infusion donor (not recorded which). It is not recorded whose cells these are; they may come from a transplant donor.

The CDR3 coding sequence is TGTGCCAGCTCACCAATGAGGGGAGACACTGAAGCTTTCTTT. It codes for CASSPMRGDTEAFF. The genes are TRBV18 and TRBJ1-1; D is possibly TRBD1 (5 bases). The germline CDR1 and CDR2 sequences are KGHSH and LQKENI. The ends were cut back, 2 bases at V and 3 bases at J, with 10 bases in the middle. The CDR3 totals 14 residues.